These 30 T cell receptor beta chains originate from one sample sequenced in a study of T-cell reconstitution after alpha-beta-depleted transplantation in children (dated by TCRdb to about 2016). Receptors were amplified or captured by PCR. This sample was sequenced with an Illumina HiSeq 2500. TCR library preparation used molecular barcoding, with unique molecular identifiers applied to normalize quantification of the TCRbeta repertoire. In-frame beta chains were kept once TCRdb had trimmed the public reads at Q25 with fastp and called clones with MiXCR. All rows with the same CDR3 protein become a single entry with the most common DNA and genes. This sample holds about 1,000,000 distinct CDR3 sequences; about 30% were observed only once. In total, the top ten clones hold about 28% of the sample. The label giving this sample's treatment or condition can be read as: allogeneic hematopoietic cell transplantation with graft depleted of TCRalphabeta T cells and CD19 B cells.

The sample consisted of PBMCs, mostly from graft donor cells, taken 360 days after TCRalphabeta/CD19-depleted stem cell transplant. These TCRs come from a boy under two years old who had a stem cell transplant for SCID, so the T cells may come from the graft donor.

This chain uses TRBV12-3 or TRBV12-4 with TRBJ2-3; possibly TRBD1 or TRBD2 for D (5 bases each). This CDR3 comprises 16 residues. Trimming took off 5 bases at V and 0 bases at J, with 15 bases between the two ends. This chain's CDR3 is CASSPHGAGSTDTQYF. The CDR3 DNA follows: TGTGCCAGCAGTCCCCACGGGGCTGGAAGCACAGATACGCAGTATTTT.

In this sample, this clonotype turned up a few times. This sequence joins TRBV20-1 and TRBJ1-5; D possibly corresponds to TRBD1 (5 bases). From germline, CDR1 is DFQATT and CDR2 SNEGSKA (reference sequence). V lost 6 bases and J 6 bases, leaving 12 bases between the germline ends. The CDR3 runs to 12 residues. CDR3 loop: CSASGLGQPQHF. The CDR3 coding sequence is TGCAGTGCCTCAGGGTTGGGTCAGCCCCAGCATTTT.

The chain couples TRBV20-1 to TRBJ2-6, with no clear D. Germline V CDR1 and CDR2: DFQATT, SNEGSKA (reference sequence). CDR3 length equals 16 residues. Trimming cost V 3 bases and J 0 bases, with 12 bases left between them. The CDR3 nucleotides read TGCAGTGCTAGTCCAGACCTTACCTCTGGGGCCAACGTCCTGACTTTC. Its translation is CSASPDLTSGANVLTF.

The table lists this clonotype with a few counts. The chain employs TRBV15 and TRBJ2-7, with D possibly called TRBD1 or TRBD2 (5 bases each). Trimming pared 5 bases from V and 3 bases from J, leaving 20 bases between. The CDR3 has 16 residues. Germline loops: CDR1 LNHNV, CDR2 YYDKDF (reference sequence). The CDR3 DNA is TGTGCCACCAGCTCACAAAGGGCAACTGGGGGCTACGAGCAGTACTTC. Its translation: CATSSQRATGGYEQYF.

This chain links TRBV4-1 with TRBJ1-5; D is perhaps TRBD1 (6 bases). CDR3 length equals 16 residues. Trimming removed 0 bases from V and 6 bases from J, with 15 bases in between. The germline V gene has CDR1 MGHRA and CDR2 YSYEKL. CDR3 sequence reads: CASSQEGGPFGQPQHF. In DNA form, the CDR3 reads TGCGCCAGCAGCCAAGAAGGGGGACCGTTCGGTCAGCCCCAGCATTTT.

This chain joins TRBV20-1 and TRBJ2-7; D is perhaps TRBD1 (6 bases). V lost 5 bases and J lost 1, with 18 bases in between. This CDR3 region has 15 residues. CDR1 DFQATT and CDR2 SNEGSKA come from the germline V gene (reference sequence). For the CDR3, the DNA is TGCAGTGCTCCCCCTGGGCAGGGGATTTCCTACGAGCAGTACTTC. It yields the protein CSAPPGQGISYEQYF.

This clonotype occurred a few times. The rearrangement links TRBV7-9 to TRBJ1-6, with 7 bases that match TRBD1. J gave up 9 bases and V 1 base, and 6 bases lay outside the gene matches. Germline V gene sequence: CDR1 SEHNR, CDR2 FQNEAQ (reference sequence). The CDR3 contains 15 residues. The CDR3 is CASSLVQGSGSPLHF. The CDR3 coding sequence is TGTGCCAGCAGCTTAGTACAGGGGAGTGGTTCACCCCTCCACTTT.

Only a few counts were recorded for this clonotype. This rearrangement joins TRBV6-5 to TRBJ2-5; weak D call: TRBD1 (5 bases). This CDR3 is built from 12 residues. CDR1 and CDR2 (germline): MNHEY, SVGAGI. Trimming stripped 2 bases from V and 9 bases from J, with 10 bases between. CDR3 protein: CASSYTTGAQYF. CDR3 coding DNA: TGTGCCAGCAGTTACACCACAGGAGCCCAGTACTTC.

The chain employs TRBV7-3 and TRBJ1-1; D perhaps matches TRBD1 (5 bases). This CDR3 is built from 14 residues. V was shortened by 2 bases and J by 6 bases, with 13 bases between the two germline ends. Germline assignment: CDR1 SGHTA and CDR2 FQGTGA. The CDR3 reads CASSLGQQGAEAFF. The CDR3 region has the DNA TGTGCCAGCAGCTTAGGGCAGCAGGGCGCTGAAGCTTTCTTT.

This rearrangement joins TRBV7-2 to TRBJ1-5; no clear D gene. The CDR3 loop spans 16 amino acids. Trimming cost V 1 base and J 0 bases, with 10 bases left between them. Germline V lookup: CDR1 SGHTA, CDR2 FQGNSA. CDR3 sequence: CASSLGRSNSNQPQHF. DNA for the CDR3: TGTGCCAGCAGCTTAGGGAGATCCAATAGCAATCAGCCCCAGCATTTT. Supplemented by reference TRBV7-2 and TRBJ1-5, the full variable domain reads GAGVSQSPSNKVTEKGKDVELRCDPISGHTALYWYRQSLGQGLEFLIYFQGNSAPDKSGLPSDRFSAERTGGSVSTLTIQRTQQEDSAVYLCASSLGRSNSNQPQHFGDGTRLSIL.

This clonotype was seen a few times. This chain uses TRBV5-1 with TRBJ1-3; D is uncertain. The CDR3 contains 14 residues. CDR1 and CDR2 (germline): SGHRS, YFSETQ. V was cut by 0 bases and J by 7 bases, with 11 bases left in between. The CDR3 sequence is CASSLEGSRNTIYF. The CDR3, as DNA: TGCGCCAGCAGCTTGGAAGGGTCCCGGAACACCATATATTTT.

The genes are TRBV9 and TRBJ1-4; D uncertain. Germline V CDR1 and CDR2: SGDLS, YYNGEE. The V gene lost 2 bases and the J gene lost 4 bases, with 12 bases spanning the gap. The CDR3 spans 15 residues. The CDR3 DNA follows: TGTGCCAGCAGCGTCAGGCCGGAAAATAATGAAAAACTGTTTTTT. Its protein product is CASSVRPENNEKLFF.

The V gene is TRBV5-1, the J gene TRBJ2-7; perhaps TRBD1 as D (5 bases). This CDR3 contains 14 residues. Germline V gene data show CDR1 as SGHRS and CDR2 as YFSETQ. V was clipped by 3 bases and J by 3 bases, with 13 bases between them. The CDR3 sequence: CASSYTTDNYEQYF. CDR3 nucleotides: TGCGCCAGCAGCTATACAACGGACAACTACGAGCAGTACTTC.

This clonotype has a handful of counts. The CDR3 DNA is TGTGCCAGCAGCCAAGCCCCCCATGGGGTGAGGGGAGAGACCCAGTACTTC. Its translation: CASSQAPHGVRGETQYF. The chain uses TRBV4-2 and TRBJ2-5, with D perhaps being TRBD1 or TRBD2 (5 bases each). Trimming removed 1 base from V and 4 bases from J, with 19 bases in between. Per germline, CDR1 LGHNA and CDR2 YNFKEQ. This CDR3 has 17 amino acids.

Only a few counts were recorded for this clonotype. The CDR3, as DNA: TGCGGCGCCCAGGGTAGCCTTTCGGCGGGGGCCAACGTCCTGACTTTC. This translates into CGAQGSLSAGANVLTF. V usage is TRBV29-1 and J usage is TRBJ2-6, with D possibly matching TRBD1 (5 bases). This CDR3 contains 16 residues. Germline V CDR1 and CDR2: SQVTM, ANQGSEA. Full variable domain (rest looked up from reference TRBV29-1 and TRBJ2-6): SAVISQKPSRDICQRGTSLTIQCQVDSQVTMMFWYRQQPGQSLTLIATANQGSEATYESGFVIDKFPISRPNLTFSTLTVSNMSPEDSSIYLCGAQGSLSAGANVLTFGAGSRLTVL.

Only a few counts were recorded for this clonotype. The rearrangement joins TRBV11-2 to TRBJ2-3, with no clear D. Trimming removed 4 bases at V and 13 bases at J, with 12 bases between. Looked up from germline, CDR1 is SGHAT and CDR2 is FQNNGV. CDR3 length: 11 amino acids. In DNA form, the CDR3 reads TGTGCCAGCAGCTCCCCCACCATGGAGTATTTT. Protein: CASSSPTMEYF.

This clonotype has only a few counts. Here the CDR3 DNA reads TGTGCCAGCAGTTATGGGTCCCGGACGGGCTACACCTTC. It encodes CASSYGSRTGYTF. V usage is TRBV6-2 or TRBV6-3 and J usage is TRBJ1-2, with D hard to call. Deletions cut 3 bases from V and 8 bases from J, with 13 bases between. The CDR3 extends over 13 amino acids. CDR1 and CDR2 (germline): MNHEY, SVGEGT.

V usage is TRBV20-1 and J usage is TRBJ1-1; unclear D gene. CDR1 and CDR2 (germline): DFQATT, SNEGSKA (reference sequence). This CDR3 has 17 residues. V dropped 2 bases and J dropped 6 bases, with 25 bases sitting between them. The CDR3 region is CSARTSEAPPDRAEAFF. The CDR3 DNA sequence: TGCAGTGCTAGAACTTCAGAGGCCCCGCCCGATAGAGCTGAAGCTTTCTTT.

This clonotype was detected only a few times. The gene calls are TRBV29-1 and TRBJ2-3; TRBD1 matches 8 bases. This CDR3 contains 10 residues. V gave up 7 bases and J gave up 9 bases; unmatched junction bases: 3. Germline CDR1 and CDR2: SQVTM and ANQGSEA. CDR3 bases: TGCAGCGCTTGGACAGGGACGCAGTATTTT. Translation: CSAWTGTQYF.

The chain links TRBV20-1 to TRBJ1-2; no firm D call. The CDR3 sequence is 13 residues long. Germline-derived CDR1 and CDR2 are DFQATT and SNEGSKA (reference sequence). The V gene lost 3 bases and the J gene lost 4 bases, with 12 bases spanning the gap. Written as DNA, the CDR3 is TGCAGTGCTAGCCCGGGAGTAGGCTATGGCTACACCTTC. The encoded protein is CSASPGVGYGYTF.

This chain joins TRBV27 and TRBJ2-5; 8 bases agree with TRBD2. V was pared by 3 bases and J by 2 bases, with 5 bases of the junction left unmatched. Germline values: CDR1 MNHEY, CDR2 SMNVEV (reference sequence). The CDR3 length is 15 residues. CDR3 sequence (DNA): TGTGCCAGCAGTTTCTGGCGGGGGGCTCAAGAGACCCAGTACTTC. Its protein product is CASSFWRGAQETQYF.

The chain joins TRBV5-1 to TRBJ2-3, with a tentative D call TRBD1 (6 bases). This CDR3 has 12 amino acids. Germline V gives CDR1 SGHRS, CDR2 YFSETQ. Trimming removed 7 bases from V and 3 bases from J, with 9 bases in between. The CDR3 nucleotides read TGCGCCAGCGCGCAGGGGACAGATACGCAGTATTTT. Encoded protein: CASAQGTDTQYF.

DNA for the CDR3: TGCAGCGTTTGGCTCTTTCTAGCGGAGAGCTCCTACAATGAGCAGTTCTTC. Translated: CSVWLFLAESSYNEQFF. The rearrangement uses TRBV29-1 and TRBJ2-1, with 7 bases that match TRBD2. CDR1 and CDR2 from the germline V gene are SQVTM and ANQGSEA. After removal of 5 bases from V and 0 bases from J, the junction contained 13 bases not matched to a gene. The CDR3 has 17 residues.

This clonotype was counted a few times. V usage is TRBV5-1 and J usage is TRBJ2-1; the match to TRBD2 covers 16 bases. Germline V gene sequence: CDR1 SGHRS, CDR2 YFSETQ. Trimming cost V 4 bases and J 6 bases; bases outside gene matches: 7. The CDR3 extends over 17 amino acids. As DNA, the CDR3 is TGCGCCAGCAGCAAGGGACTAGCGGGGGGGCCGCCCAATGAGCAGTTCTTC. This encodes CASSKGLAGGPPNEQFF.

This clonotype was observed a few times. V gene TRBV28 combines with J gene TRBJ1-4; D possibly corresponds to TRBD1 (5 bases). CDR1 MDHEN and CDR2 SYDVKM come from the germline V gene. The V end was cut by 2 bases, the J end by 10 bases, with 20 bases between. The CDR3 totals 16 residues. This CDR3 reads CASSLASGTGIGKLFF. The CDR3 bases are TGTGCCAGCAGTTTAGCGTCCGGGACGGGGATTGGAAAACTGTTTTTT.

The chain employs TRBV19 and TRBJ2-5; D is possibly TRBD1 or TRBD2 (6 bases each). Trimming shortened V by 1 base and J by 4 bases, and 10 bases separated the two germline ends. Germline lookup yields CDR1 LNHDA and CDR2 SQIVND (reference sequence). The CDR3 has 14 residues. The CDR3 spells CASSIVGGGETQYF. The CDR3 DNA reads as TGTGCCAGTAGTATAGTTGGAGGGGGAGAGACCCAGTACTTC.

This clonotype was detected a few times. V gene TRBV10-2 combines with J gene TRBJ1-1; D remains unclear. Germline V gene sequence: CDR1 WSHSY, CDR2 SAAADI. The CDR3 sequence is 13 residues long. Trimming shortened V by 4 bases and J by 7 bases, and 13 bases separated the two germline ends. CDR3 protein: CASSGQGRDEAFF. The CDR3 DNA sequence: TGCGCCAGCAGTGGACAAGGTCGGGATGAAGCTTTCTTT.

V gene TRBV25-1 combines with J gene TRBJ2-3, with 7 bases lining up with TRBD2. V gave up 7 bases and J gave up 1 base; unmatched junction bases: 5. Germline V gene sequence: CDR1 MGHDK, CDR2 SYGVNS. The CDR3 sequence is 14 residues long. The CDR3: CASTTAGGTDTQYF. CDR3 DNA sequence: TGTGCCAGCACCACTGCGGGGGGCACAGATACGCAGTATTTT.

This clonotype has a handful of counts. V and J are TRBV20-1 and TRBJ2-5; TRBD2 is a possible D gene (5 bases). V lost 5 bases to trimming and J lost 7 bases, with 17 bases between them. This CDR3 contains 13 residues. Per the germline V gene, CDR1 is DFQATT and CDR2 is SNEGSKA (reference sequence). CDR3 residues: CSAAQLVLGTQYF. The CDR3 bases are TGCAGTGCTGCTCAACTAGTGCTCGGGACCCAGTACTTC.

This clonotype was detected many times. The CDR3 loop reads CASRGRDTQYF. As DNA, the CDR3 is TGTGCCAGCAGAGGGAGGGATACGCAGTATTTT. V is TRBV6-6 and J is TRBJ2-3; a possible D gene is TRBD2 (6 bases). V lost 6 bases to trimming and J lost 6 bases, with 7 bases between them. There are 11 residues in the CDR3. Germline V gene sequence: CDR1 MNHNY, CDR2 SVGAGI (reference sequence).